The clone carrying this T cell receptor (beta chain) was counted at least ten times. Its target is not known. The cDNA was synthesized by means of template-switch 5'RACE, which was carried out with 10-nucleotide random UMIs. A single run covered 15-18 subjects with over 180 million TCR-beta sequences. MiXCR, applied by TCRdb to the 5' RACE reads, yields one record per CDR3 protein. This sample has more than 55,000 distinct CDR3 sequences, with nearly 10% found just once. Germline loops: CDR1 SQVTM, CDR2 ANQGSEA. V dropped 0 bases and J dropped 5 bases, with 12 bases sitting between them. This CDR3 comprises 14 residues. Sample time point: longitudinal time-point 2. The starting material, 2 million PBMCs stored at -80 C, gave rise to the unsorted libraries. The sample belongs to a study of neurological immune-mediated disorders. Study-level findings and limits: While HTLV-1-associated myelopathy showed the greatest TCR clonal expansion, multiple sclerosis showed the least, falling below healthy controls.

V usage is TRBV29-1 and J usage is TRBJ2-3, with D possibly matching TRBD2 (6 bases). Sample: PBMCs. The TCR sequence derives from a man aged 30 to 39 in good health. The CDR3 DNA is TGCAGCGTTGAAGAATGGAGGGGAAGAGATACGCAGTATTTT. Its translation: CSVEEWRGRDTQYF.